This record covers a single T cell receptor beta chain. The data were obtained in a study of blood T cell repertoires in COVID-19. The overall study: Specimens from acute and convalescent COVID-19 originated in the United States, Italy and Spain. T cells, B-cell-depleted T cells, or PBMCs supplied cDNA or gDNA.

CDR3 size: 14 residues. Germline V gene sequence: CDR1 MNHNY, CDR2 SVGAGI (reference sequence). Germline trimming cut 10 bases from V and 9 bases from J; bases unmatched to any gene: 9. In the source study's methods: Cell counts per sample came from amplifying reference gene primers. Method: immunoSEQ multiplex PCR; TCRdb's copy keeps in-frame clones and lacks some. The D gene and trimming were derived from the DNA, and the V and J assignments and clone size from that table. The table lists 39,000 or so clones, 65% to 85% of them singletons, with about 40% in the top ten. Sequencing input: peripheral blood. This sequence was found in a middle-aged man with active or convalescent COVID-19. The V and J genes are TRBV6-6 and TRBJ2-1, with TRBD2 matching 13 bases. The CDR3 coding sequence is TGTGCCACCGCTACTAGCGGGGGGGCACTTGAGCAGTTCTTC. Translating gives CATATSGGALEQFF.